This TCR beta chain is from a study of shared clonotypes between healthy human individuals. Study-wide results and limits: The researchers took only blood, and tissue repertoires probably look different. Rarefaction curves obtained for sorted subsets showed sequencing incomplete despite large depth.

Sequencing used immunoSEQ multiplex PCR; TCRdb keeps in-frame clones, though not all of them. The sample consists of 2 million to 3 million clones, 93% of them appearing once. Concerning this clone: Its target is not known.

With 4 bases removed from V and 4 bases from J, the gap between germline ends came to 14 bases. There are 15 residues in the CDR3. The V gene's germline CDR1 is SGHVS and CDR2 FNYEAQ. Study donors comprised healthy, HIV-negative adults devoid of recent acute infection or vaccination. All of the donors resided in Nashville, Tennessee, and each was a Caucasian adult. The chain uses TRBV7-6 and TRBJ2-1, with D uncertain. The sequencing input was naive CD4+ T cells from PBMCs. Indicated subset: CD45RA+ positively selected. The receptor's source is a man between 18 and 35 years old in good health. Some clones in this sample may be carry-over from other donors' samples. This CDR3 reads CASSSVYGSYNEQFF. CDR3 DNA sequence: TGTGCCAGCAGCTCAGTCTACGGGTCATACAATGAGCAGTTCTTC. The variable domain in full, with the rest retrieved from reference TRBV7-6 and TRBJ2-1, is GAGVSQSPRYKVTKRGQDVALRCDPISGHVSLYWYRQALGQGPEFLTYFNYEAQQDKSGLPNDRFSAERPEGSISTLTIQRTEQRDSAMYRCASSSVYGSYNEQFFGPGTRLTVL.